The entry below describes one TCR beta chain. This sample's time point: patch test 1, 2 weeks after DPC sensitization. The treatment is: therapeutic diphenylcyclopropenone sensitization with weekly scalp DPC. This sample was included in a study of human T cells and chemical hapten exposure. A single record per CDR3 protein comes from TCRdb applying MiXCR to the RACE reads. The table shows 75,000 to 95,000 distinct CDR3 sequences, with approximately 12% occurring only once. Trimming shortened V by 0 bases and J by 1 base, and 7 bases separated the two germline ends. This CDR3 is built from 14 residues. CDR1 and CDR2 from the germline V gene are SGDLS and YYNGEE.

Sequences were derived from whole blood, sampled in connection with sensitization to the hapten diphenylcyclopropenone (DPC). The rearrangement joins TRBV9 to TRBJ1-2, with D perhaps matching TRBD1 (5 bases). The origin of this receptor is a woman aged 55-69 years with alopecia areata. Some clones in this sample may be carry-over from other donors' samples. The CDR3 loop is CASSVAGRNYGYTF. The CDR3 coding sequence is TGTGCCAGCAGCGTAGCGGGGCGTAACTATGGCTACACCTTC.